Listed below are T cell receptor beta chains from one sample, sequenced in a study of blood T cell repertoires in COVID-19. Produced via immunoSEQ multiplex PCR; TCRdb's table is partial and in-frame only. Among some 700,000 clones listed, around 89% were seen once. Sequenced sample: peripheral blood. These TCRs come from a woman younger than 35 with acute or convalescent COVID-19. Both conserved end residues are part of each CDR3. The D gene is left open where the match is weak. Where a row states a size, it is once, few, many or the class of an expanded clone; other rows omit it.

abundance	d_gene	v_gene	len	j_gene	CDR3nt	CDR3aa
NA	NA	TRBV4-1	14	TRBJ2-7	TGCGCCAGCAGCTCAGGACAGCTGACCTACGAGCAGTACTTC	CASSSGQLTYEQYF
NA	TRBD1	TRBV10-3	12	TRBJ1-1	TGTGCCATCAGTGAGTCGGGGACAGCCCCACGTTTT	CAISESGTAPRF
NA	NA	TRBV9	17	TRBJ1-3	TGTGCCAGCAGCGTAGACCCTGGACTGATCTCTGGAAACACCATATATTTT	CASSVDPGLISGNTIYF
NA	NA	TRBV7-2	16	TRBJ2-1	TGTGCCAGCAGCTTATGGCCCATCCTGTCAAACAATGAGCAGTTCTTC	CASSLWPILSNNEQFF
NA	TRBD1	TRBV6-2/TRBV6-3	15	TRBJ2-7	TGTGCCAGCAGTACCTCCTGGACAGGGGGTTACGAGCAGTACTTC	CASSTSWTGGYEQYF
NA	NA	TRBV4-1	14	TRBJ1-1	TGCGCCAGCAGCCCGAACAGGGTGGGGACTGAAGCTTTCTTT	CASSPNRVGTEAFF
NA	NA	TRBV28	14	TRBJ2-7	TGTGCCAGCAGTTTCCGGGGACACCCTTACGAGCAGTACTTC	CASSFRGHPYEQYF
NA	TRBD1	TRBV7-2	14	TRBJ1-2	TGTGCCAGCAGCCCCACAGGGGGCGCTTATGGCTACACCTTC	CASSPTGGAYGYTF
few	NA	TRBV5-1	17	TRBJ1-4	TGCGCCAGCAGCTTGGGACGGAAAAATGGGATCGCGGGAAAACTGTTTTTT	CASSLGRKNGIAGKLFF
once	NA	TRBV9	16	TRBJ1-1	TGTGCCAGCAGCGTAGGAGTCGGGGGTCGGAACACTGAAGCTTTCTTT	CASSVGVGGRNTEAFF
once	NA	TRBV12-3/TRBV12-4	12	TRBJ1-1	TGTGCCAGCACCCAGGCGGGGACTCGAGCTTTCTTT	CASTQAGTRAFF
NA	NA	TRBV12-3/TRBV12-4	13	TRBJ1-5	TGTGCCAGCAGTTTAGTAAACAATCAGCCCCAGCATTTT	CASSLVNNQPQHF
NA	TRBD2	TRBV7-3	14	TRBJ2-7	TGTGCCAGCAGCTTAGAGAGCGGGGGTTACGAGCAGTACTTC	CASSLESGGYEQYF
NA	TRBD1	TRBV5-4	13	TRBJ2-5	TGTGCCAGCAGCAGACAGGGGCAAGAGACCCAGTACTTC	CASSRQGQETQYF
NA	NA	TRBV18	13	TRBJ2-7	TGTGCCAGCTCATCGGGGGGCGCGGACGAGCAGTACTTC	CASSSGGADEQYF
NA	NA	TRBV3-1/TRBV3-2	12	TRBJ1-2	TGTGCCAGCAGCCAAATCTCGGGAGACTACACCTTC	CASSQISGDYTF
once	NA	TRBV24-1	13	TRBJ1-2	TGTGCCACCAGTGATCGAACAGGGTTCGGCTACACCTTC	CATSDRTGFGYTF
NA	NA	TRBV7-2	15	TRBJ1-5	TGTGCCAGCAGCCCTGGACACTATAGCAATCAGCCCCAGCATTTT	CASSPGHYSNQPQHF
NA	NA	TRBV30	12	TRBJ1-1	TGTGCCTGTATGACAGCGAACACTGAAGCTTTCTTT	CACMTANTEAFF
NA	TRBD1	TRBV7-9	16	TRBJ2-5	TGTGCCAGCAGCGAAACGGGACAGCTTAAGGGAGAGACCCAGTACTTC	CASSETGQLKGETQYF
once	TRBD1	TRBV19	17	TRBJ1-5	TGTGCCAGCCTCCCCAGGTTGGGACAGGGAAGATTTCAGCCCCAGCATTTT	CASLPRLGQGRFQPQHF
NA	NA	TRBV3-1/TRBV3-2	14	TRBJ1-1	TGTGCCAGCAGCAGGACCCAAGGGGCCACTGAAGCTTTCTTT	CASSRTQGATEAFF
NA	TRBD2	TRBV5-5	17	TRBJ2-2	TGTGCCAGCAGCTTTTCTAGCGGGAGCTCATACACCGGGGAGCTGTTTTTT	CASSFSSGSSYTGELFF
NA	TRBD1	TRBV5-1	17	TRBJ1-1	TGCGCCAGCAGCCTGACCGGGACAGGGGGCGGTTACACTGAAGCTTTCTTT	CASSLTGTGGGYTEAFF
NA	TRBD1	TRBV19	14	TRBJ1-1	TGTGCCAGTAGGACAGGGGTAGGGGGCGCAGAAGCTTTCTTT	CASRTGVGGAEAFF
NA	NA	TRBV5-5	14	TRBJ2-2	TGTGCCAGCAGCTTGGCAGGGCACACCGGGGAGCTGTTTTTT	CASSLAGHTGELFF
NA	NA	TRBV19	15	TRBJ1-1	TGTGCCAGTAGTATACCCATGGCGGGAGGTACTGAAGCTTTCTTT	CASSIPMAGGTEAFF
NA	NA	TRBV24-1	14	TRBJ2-2	TGTGCCACCAGTGACCCTCCGGGCACCGGGGAGCTGTTTTTT	CATSDPPGTGELFF